This T cell receptor (beta chain) was profiled in a study of cytomegalovirus exposure and HLA in healthy donors. The study's findings and limits: There were around 160 TCR beta chains listed as cytomegalovirus-associated. Later examination showed HLA-associated TCR beta chains had greater clonal expansion than equally common others.

A remark on this clone: No antigen is known for it.

Losses at the gene ends were 4 bases for V and 5 bases for J; bases not matched to a gene: 6. The CDR3 has 14 residues. From germline, CDR1 is LNHDA and CDR2 SQIVND (reference sequence). The study sampled nominally healthy donors, though unrecorded immune exposures were likely. Researchers ran the PCR with 60 Vbeta and 13 Jbeta primers. Profiling relied on immunoSEQ multiplex PCR, and the TCRdb table lists in-frame clones only, not all of them. The sample contains about 140,000 clones, around 75% of which appear only once. Sequencing input: PBMCs. The genes are TRBV19 and TRBJ2-5, with TRBD2 matching 8 bases. The receptor was derived from a female donor in good health and CMV-seronegative. The CDR3 sequence is CASSTRRGGETQYF. The CDR3 region has the DNA TGTGCCAGTAGTACCCGACGCGGGGGGGAGACCCAGTACTTC.